These 29 T cell receptor beta chains were sequenced from one sample in a study of neurological immune-mediated disorders. Time point here: technical triplicate 3. Each CDR3 protein gets one entry after TCRdb re-called the 5' RACE reads with MiXCR. The data show fewer than 35,000 distinct CDR3 sequences, less than 20% seen once. Sequencing was carried out using CD4+ T cells from blood. Receptors were obtained from a female donor with HTLV-1-associated myelopathy (HAM/TSP).

By share, this clonotype counts as medium-sized. At one end, the junction sequence differs from germline, possibly due to a read error. V gene TRBV20-1 combines with J gene TRBJ1-1; D is possibly TRBD1 (5 bases). Germline V gene data show CDR1 as DFQATT and CDR2 as SNEGSKA (reference sequence). The CDR3 runs to 11 residues. The CDR3 loop is CSATGNTEDFF. The DNA of the CDR3 is TGCAGTGCTACAGGGAACACTGAAGATTTCTTT.

This clonotype occurred many times. The chain uses TRBV6-5 and TRBJ2-5; no firm D call. The CDR3 spans 13 residues. Germline CDR1 is MNHEY and CDR2 is SVGAGI. The V end lost 5 bases, the J end lost 4 bases, and 11 bases lay between the germline ends. The CDR3 coding sequence is TGTGCCAGCAGTCCTAGGAAGGGAGAGACCCAGTACTTC. Encoded protein: CASSPRKGETQYF.

This clonotype was detected many times. The gene calls are TRBV5-8 and TRBJ2-4; D not certain. Trimming took 5 bases from V and 0 from J, leaving 9 bases between them. Per germline, CDR1 SGHTS and CDR2 YDEGEE. The CDR3 loop spans 14 amino acids. CDR3 sequence (DNA): TGTGCCAGCAGGGATCCGGCAGCCAAAAACATTCAGTACTTC. It yields the protein CASRDPAAKNIQYF.

This clonotype has ten or more counts. V gene TRBV9 combines with J gene TRBJ2-2; 7 positions match TRBD2. The CDR3 extends over 16 amino acids. Per germline, CDR1 SGDLS and CDR2 YYNGEE. The J segment lost 5 bases and the V segment lost 2 bases, leaving 9 bases of the junction unmatched. The CDR3 region has the DNA TGTGCCAGCAGCGTGACCGCTACGCGGGAGACCGGGGAGCTGTTTTTT. Translating it yields CASSVTATRETGELFF.

The table lists this clonotype with many counts. The J gene is TRBJ2-1, the V gene TRBV25-1; D not resolved. The CDR3 is 13 residues long. V was pared by 5 bases and J by 5 bases, with 10 bases between. Germline lookup yields CDR1 MGHDK and CDR2 SYGVNS. The CDR3 coding sequence is TGTGCCAGCAGTCGGCAGGCGGACAATGAGCAGTTCTTC. Residues: CASSRQADNEQFF.

On this clonotype itself: The limits of the CDR3 on the DNA are not certain, so only TCRdb's listed CDR3 is given. V and J are TRBV7-2 and TRBJ2-7; TRBD1 was called by the table and not checked on the DNA. CDR1 and CDR2 (germline): SGHTA, FQGNSA. The CDR3 contains 23 residues when both ends are counted. CDR3 sequence reads: CASSLTLIWGANVLTFGAYEQYF.

This clonotype showed up many times. This chain links TRBV5-5 with TRBJ2-1, with D possibly matching TRBD1 (5 bases). The CDR3 spans 15 residues. CDR1 and CDR2 (germline): SGHKS, YYEKEE (reference sequence). With 1 base removed from V and 4 bases from J, the gap between germline ends came to 12 bases. CDR3 sequence (DNA): TGTGCCAGCAGCTTGAGGGGCCTGGGGTACAATGAGCAGTTCTTC. Amino acid sequence: CASSLRGLGYNEQFF.

This clonotype was observed many times. The genes are TRBV2 and TRBJ2-3, with TRBD2 matching 16 bases. Per the germline V gene, CDR1 is SNHLY and CDR2 is FYNNEI. Germline trimming cut 4 bases from V and 11 bases from J; bases unmatched to any gene: 9. This CDR3 region has 16 residues. CDR3 region: CASSGSGTSGGARQYF. CDR3 nucleotides: TGTGCCAGCAGTGGTTCCGGGACTAGCGGGGGGGCTAGGCAGTATTTT. The full variable domain, in which reference TRBV2 and TRBJ2-3 provide the parts outside the CDR3, is EPEVTQTPSHQVTQMGQEVILRCVPISNHLYFYWYRQILGQKVEFLVSFYNNEISEKSEIFDDQFSVERPDGSNFTLKIRSTKLEDSAMYFCASSGSGTSGGARQYFGPGTRLTVL.

This clonotype came up many times. The chain uses TRBV4-2 and TRBJ2-7; 8 nucleotides line up with TRBD2. V was clipped by 3 bases and J by 3 bases; unmatched bases: 7. Germline V gene data show CDR1 as LGHNA and CDR2 as YNFKEQ. The CDR3 is 15 residues long. CDR3 region: CASSQERELGYEQYF. In DNA form, the CDR3 reads TGTGCCAGCAGCCAGGAGCGGGAGTTGGGCTACGAGCAGTACTTC.

This clonotype was recorded many times. The rearrangement uses TRBV15 and TRBJ1-2; D call uncertain. In germline, CDR1 is LNHNV, CDR2 YYDKDF (reference sequence). CDR3 length: 16 amino acids. V lost 0 bases to trimming and J lost 4 bases, with 15 bases between them. The CDR3 sequence is CATSRDFGEAGYGYTF. In DNA form, the CDR3 reads TGTGCCACCAGCAGAGATTTCGGGGAGGCGGGCTATGGCTACACCTTC.

This clonotype showed up many times. V gene TRBV6-2 or TRBV6-3 combines with J gene TRBJ1-1, with D hard to call. The germline V gene encodes CDR1 MNHEY and CDR2 SVGEGT. The CDR3 totals 11 residues. Between the trimmed V and J ends, which lost 7 bases and 13 bases, there was a span of 16 bases. Here the CDR3 reads CASMDRDKGFF. The DNA of the CDR3 is TGTGCCAGCATGGACCGCGACAAGGGTTTCTTT.

This clonotype is labeled as medium-sized. The V gene is TRBV20-1, the J gene TRBJ1-1; 9 nucleotides line up with TRBD1. With 0 bases clipped from V and 5 bases from J, the junction kept 7 bases outside the gene matches. The length of the CDR3 is 15 residues. Germline V gene lookup returns CDR1 DFQATT and CDR2 SNEGSKA (reference sequence). CDR3 sequence (DNA): TGCAGTGCTAGAGACCCGCGGACAGGGGTAACTGAAGCTTTCTTT. This sequence encodes CSARDPRTGVTEAFF.

At least ten counts were recorded for this clonotype. CDR3 sequence: CASSYGDSADTQYF. The CDR3 DNA reads as TGTGCCAGCAGCTACGGGGACAGCGCGGATACGCAGTATTTT. The chain carries TRBV11-1 and TRBJ2-3; 7 bases fit TRBD1. The germline V gene has CDR1 SGHAT and CDR2 FQDESV (reference sequence). The CDR3 extends over 14 amino acids. V gave up 4 bases and J gave up 6 bases; unmatched junction bases: 7.

This rearrangement joins TRBV5-1 to TRBJ2-5; D perhaps matches TRBD2 (7 bases). Germline-derived CDR1 and CDR2 are SGHRS and YFSETQ. CDR3 length equals 15 residues. V was pared by 2 bases and J by 2 bases, with 13 bases between. The chain's CDR3 is CASSLRGGDQETQYF. CDR3 sequence (DNA): TGCGCCAGCAGCTTAAGGGGGGGGGATCAAGAGACCCAGTACTTC.

Notes on this clonotype: Just one base apart from a much larger clone, this may be a read error. The genes are TRBV7-3 and TRBJ2-3; no reliable D call. This CDR3 is built from 14 residues. Looked up from germline, CDR1 is SGHTA and CDR2 is FQGTGA. The CDR3 is CASSLNSHTDTEYF. The CDR3 DNA is TGTGCCAGCAGCTTAAACAGTCACACAGATACGGAGTATTTT.

This clonotype was observed at least ten times. V gene TRBV7-2 combines with J gene TRBJ1-2, with D perhaps TRBD1 (5 bases). V was trimmed by 2 bases and J by 3 bases, leaving 7 bases between them. Germline values: CDR1 SGHTA, CDR2 FQGNSA. There are 13 residues in the CDR3. The CDR3 reads CASSLRRDYGYTF. CDR3 in DNA: TGTGCCAGCAGCTTACGCAGGGACTATGGCTACACCTTC.

This clonotype was counted many times. This chain connects TRBV2 to TRBJ1-2; tentative D call: TRBD1 (5 bases). V gave up 4 bases and J gave up 1 base, with 7 bases separating them. Germline loops: CDR1 SNHLY, CDR2 FYNNEI. The CDR3 consists of 13 residues. CDR3 in DNA: TGTGCCAGCAGTGGGGGGATTAACTATGGCTACACCTTC. It specifies CASSGGINYGYTF. Looking up the rest from reference TRBV2 and TRBJ1-2 gives the full variable domain: EPEVTQTPSHQVTQMGQEVILRCVPISNHLYFYWYRQILGQKVEFLVSFYNNEISEKSEIFDDQFSVERPDGSNFTLKIRSTKLEDSAMYFCASSGGINYGYTFGSGTRLTVV.

This clonotype was picked up a small number of times. V and J are TRBV6-2 or TRBV6-3 and TRBJ2-5; no reliable D call. There are 15 residues in the CDR3. Trimming pared 5 bases from V and 2 bases from J, leaving 15 bases between. The V gene's germline CDR1 is MNHEY and CDR2 SVGEGT. CDR3 nucleotides: TGTGCCAGCAGTCTGGGCAGATTAGAACAAGAGACCCAGTACTTC. As protein: CASSLGRLEQETQYF.

The table lists this clonotype with many counts. This chain uses TRBV9 with TRBJ2-1; 11 nucleotides match TRBD2. CDR1 is SGDLS and CDR2 is YYNGEE in the germline V gene. V was clipped by 0 bases and J by 4 bases; unmatched bases: 6. The CDR3 is 17 residues long. Here the CDR3 DNA reads TGTGCCAGCAGCGTAGTTCTAGCGGGAGGTGGTTACAATGAGCAGTTCTTC. Protein product: CASSVVLAGGGYNEQFF.

Ten or more counts support this clonotype. This chain links TRBV6-2 or TRBV6-3 with TRBJ2-1; TRBD2 is a possible D gene (6 bases). V dropped 0 bases and J dropped 15 bases, with 18 bases sitting between them. This CDR3 is built from 14 residues. Per germline, CDR1 MNHEY and CDR2 SVGEGT. The CDR3 DNA reads as TGTGCCAGCAGTTACTCGATGTTTCGGGAGAGGATGTTCTTC. Its protein product is CASSYSMFRERMFF.

This clonotype was picked up many times. The chain is built from TRBV24-1 and TRBJ2-1, with 10 bases matching TRBD1. This CDR3 region has 14 residues. From germline, CDR1 is KGHDR and CDR2 SFDVKD. Trimming at V came to 2 bases and at J to 16 bases, leaving 10 bases not matched to a gene. As DNA, the CDR3 is TGTGCCACCAGTGATTCTAGACAGGGGGCGCGGGGCTTCTTC. Protein: CATSDSRQGARGFF.

This clonotype has at least ten counts. The genes are TRBV15 and TRBJ1-2; tentative D call: TRBD1 (6 bases). Deletions cut 0 bases from V and 7 bases from J, with 15 bases between. There are 15 residues in the CDR3. Germline V gene sequence: CDR1 LNHNV, CDR2 YYDKDF (reference sequence). The DNA for the CDR3 is TGTGCCACCAGCAGAGATCGGGCAGGGGATATTGGCTACACCTTC. Amino acids: CATSRDRAGDIGYTF.

In its sample, this clonotype was seen many times. The rearrangement links TRBV3-1 to TRBJ1-1; weak D call: TRBD1 (5 bases). V gave up 5 bases and J gave up 4 bases, with 14 bases separating them. Germline assignment: CDR1 LGHDT and CDR2 YNNKEL (reference sequence). The CDR3 is 14 residues long. This CDR3 reads CASSSKGLRTEAFF. CDR3 coding DNA: TGTGCCAGCAGCAGCAAGGGACTACGCACTGAAGCTTTCTTT.

The V and J genes are TRBV7-2 and TRBJ2-3; D is uncertain. CDR1 and CDR2 from the germline V gene are SGHTA and FQGNSA. The CDR3 length is 14 residues. Trimming took 10 bases from V and 5 from J, leaving 19 bases between them. The CDR3 sequence: CANTLKLGIDTQYF. CDR3 nucleotide sequence: TGTGCCAACACCCTTAAGCTAGGCATAGATACGCAGTATTTT.

This clonotype was picked up many times. CDR3 DNA: TGTGCCATCAGTGACCGGGACAGGGATGAAAAACTGTTTTTT. As protein: CAISDRDRDEKLFF. The chain carries TRBV10-3 and TRBJ1-4, with 9 bases identical to TRBD1. The CDR3 is made up of 14 amino acids. Germline assignment: CDR1 ENHRY and CDR2 SYGVKD. Germline trimming cut 3 bases from V and 6 bases from J; bases unmatched to any gene: 2.

This clonotype was recorded at least ten times. The chain is built from TRBV5-5 and TRBJ2-1; D is unclear. The germline V and J ends were trimmed by 0 bases and 4 bases, with 17 bases remaining between them. Germline CDR1 is SGHKS and CDR2 is YYEKEE (reference sequence). The CDR3 extends over 17 amino acids. The CDR3 DNA reads as TGTGCCAGCAGCTTGGGCCCTACATCAATCCTATACAATGAGCAGTTCTTC. As protein: CASSLGPTSILYNEQFF.

This chain links TRBV5-1 with TRBJ2-7, with D possibly being TRBD1 (6 bases). The germline gives CDR1 SGHRS, CDR2 YFSETQ. The CDR3 sequence is 14 residues long. V lost 4 bases to trimming and J lost 6 bases, with 17 bases between them. For the CDR3, the DNA is TGCGCCAGCAGCCGGGTACAGGGTGGTGGCGAGCAGTACTTC. This encodes CASSRVQGGGEQYF. The full variable domain, with the rest looked up from reference TRBV5-1 and TRBJ2-7, is KAGVTQTPRYLIKTRGQQVTLSCSPISGHRSVSWYQQTPGQGLQFLFEYFSETQRNKGNFPGRFSGRQFSNSRSEMNVSTLELGDSALYLCASSRVQGGGEQYFGPGTRLTVT.

This clonotype has ten or more counts. This CDR3 is CASSAPGRGGETQYF. CDR3 in DNA: TGTGCCAGCAGCGCCCCGGGCAGGGGGGGAGAGACCCAGTACTTC. The rearrangement joins TRBV7-2 to TRBJ2-5; D possibly matches TRBD1 or TRBD2 (7 bases each). Germline CDR1 is SGHTA and CDR2 is FQGNSA. V was pared by 5 bases and J by 4 bases, with 17 bases between. The CDR3 is made up of 15 amino acids. The variable domain in full, completed from reference TRBV7-2 and TRBJ2-5, reads GAGVSQSPSNKVTEKGKDVELRCDPISGHTALYWYRQSLGQGLEFLIYFQGNSAPDKSGLPSDRFSAERTGGSVSTLTIQRTQQEDSAVYLCASSAPGRGGETQYFGPGTRLLVL.

Note on this clonotype: One end of the junction fails to match germline, which may point to a read error. The chain links TRBV6-5 to TRBJ2-5; D is unresolved. CDR1 and CDR2 from the germline V gene are MNHEY and SVGAGI. The CDR3 totals 12 residues. The CDR3 loop is CANSPQAETQYF. CDR3 bases: TGTGCCAACAGTCCCCAAGCAGAGACCCAGTACTTC.